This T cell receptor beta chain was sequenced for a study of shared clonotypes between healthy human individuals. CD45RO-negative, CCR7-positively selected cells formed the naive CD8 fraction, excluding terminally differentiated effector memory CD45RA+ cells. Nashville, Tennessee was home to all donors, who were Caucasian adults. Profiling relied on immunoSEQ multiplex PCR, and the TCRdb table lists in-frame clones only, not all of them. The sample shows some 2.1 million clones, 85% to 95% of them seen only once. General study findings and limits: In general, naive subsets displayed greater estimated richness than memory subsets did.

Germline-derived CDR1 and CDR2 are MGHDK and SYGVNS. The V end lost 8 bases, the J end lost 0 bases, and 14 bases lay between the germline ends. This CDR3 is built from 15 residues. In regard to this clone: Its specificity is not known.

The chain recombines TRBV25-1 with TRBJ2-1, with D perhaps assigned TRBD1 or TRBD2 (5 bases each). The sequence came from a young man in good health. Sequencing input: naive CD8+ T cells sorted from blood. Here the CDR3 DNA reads TGTGCCAGCCGAGCGGCTGGGACCTCCTACAATGAGCAGTTCTTC. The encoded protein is CASRAAGTSYNEQFF.